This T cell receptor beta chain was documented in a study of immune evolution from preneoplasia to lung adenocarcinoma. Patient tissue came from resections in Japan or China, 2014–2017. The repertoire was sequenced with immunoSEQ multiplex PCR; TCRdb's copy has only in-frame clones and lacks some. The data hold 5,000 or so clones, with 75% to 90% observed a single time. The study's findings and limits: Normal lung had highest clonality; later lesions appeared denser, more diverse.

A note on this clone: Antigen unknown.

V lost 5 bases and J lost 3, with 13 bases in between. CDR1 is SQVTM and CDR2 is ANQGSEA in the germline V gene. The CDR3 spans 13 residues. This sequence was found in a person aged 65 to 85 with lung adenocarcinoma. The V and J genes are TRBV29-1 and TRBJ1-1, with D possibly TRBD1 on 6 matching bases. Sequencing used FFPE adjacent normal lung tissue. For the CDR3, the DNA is TGCAGCGTTTCCGTAGGGGGGGACACTGAAGCTTTCTTT. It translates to CSVSVGGDTEAFF.